This T cell receptor (beta chain) was observed in a study of control samples from healthy donors and cancer patients. Sequenced by immunoSEQ multiplex PCR; TCRdb stores in-frame clones only, minus some. The sample contains approximately 94,000 clones, roughly 84% of which appear only once. CDR3 length: 15 amino acids. Germline CDR1 MNHEY, CDR2 SVGAGI. Between the trimmed V and J ends, which lost 7 bases and 2 bases, there was a span of 12 bases. This receptor was taken from a man aged 70-80 years with lung cancer. The V gene is TRBV6-5, the J gene TRBJ1-6; the D is unclear. The specimen sequenced was PBMCs. The CDR3 spells CASISGQAYNSPLHF. The CDR3 DNA sequence: TGTGCCAGCATTTCTGGGCAGGCCTATAATTCACCCCTCCACTTT.